A single sample is the source of the 11 T cell receptor beta chains below, sequenced in a study of T-cell reconstitution after alpha-beta-depleted transplantation in children. Preparation of the TCRbeta library was carried out with unique molecular identifiers. One entry per CDR3 protein, called by TCRdb with MiXCR from the PCR reads. The sample holds some 500,000 distinct CDR3 sequences, around 17% seen once. The sequencing here drew on PBMCs from the stem cell graft donor, taken from the stem cell graft. These receptors were taken from a human donor who donated a stem cell graft to a child with acute lymphoblastic leukemia.

This clonotype was counted between two and nine times. This chain links TRBV27 with TRBJ2-5; 8 nucleotides match TRBD2. The length of the CDR3 is 16 residues. Germline loops: CDR1 MNHEY, CDR2 SMNVEV (reference sequence). V lost 2 bases and J lost 5; bases outside the gene matches: 10. CDR3 DNA sequence: TGTGCCAGCAGTTTAGCGGGGGGCGCTTTTCGGGAGACCCAGTACTTC. Encoded protein: CASSLAGGAFRETQYF.

This clonotype was observed a few times. The chain employs TRBV3-1 and TRBJ2-7; the D gene is possibly TRBD2 (6 bases). V gave up 0 bases and J gave up 4 bases, with 13 bases separating them. The germline V gene encodes CDR1 LGHDT and CDR2 YNNKEL (reference sequence). The CDR3 has 15 residues. The CDR3 nucleotides read TGTGCCAGCAGCCAAGAAAGGGCAGGGAGGTACGAGCAGTACTTC. Its translation is CASSQERAGRYEQYF.

The sample holds a few counts of this clonotype. The chain joins TRBV4-1 to TRBJ1-5; possibly TRBD1 for D (5 bases). CDR3 length: 16 residues. The V end was cut by 4 bases, the J end by 3 bases, with 16 bases between. The germline V gene encodes CDR1 MGHRA and CDR2 YSYEKL. The CDR3 coding sequence is TGCGCCAGCAGCCCCTTGGCAGGGAGAATCAATCAGCCCCAGCATTTT. It yields the protein CASSPLAGRINQPQHF.

This clonotype occurred once. The chain employs TRBV27 and TRBJ2-4, with D maybe TRBD2 (6 bases). The CDR3 loop spans 16 amino acids. Trimming stripped 3 bases from V and 0 bases from J, with 12 bases between. CDR1 and CDR2 from the germline V gene are MNHEY and SMNVEV (reference sequence). The CDR3 sequence: CASSFFPGLAKNIQYF. The CDR3 nucleotides are TGTGCCAGCAGTTTCTTCCCGGGACTAGCCAAAAACATTCAGTACTTC.

This sequence joins TRBV3-1 and TRBJ2-1, with 13 positions matching TRBD2. The germline V gene has CDR1 LGHDT and CDR2 YNNKEL (reference sequence). The V and J ends lost 4 bases and 7 bases, in that order; junction bases with no gene match: 4. The CDR3 extends over 15 amino acids. CDR3 residues: CASSPGLAGKNEQFF. CDR3 nucleotide sequence: TGTGCCAGCAGCCCGGGACTAGCGGGAAAGAATGAGCAGTTCTTC.

The rearrangement joins TRBV30 to TRBJ2-1; D is possibly TRBD1 or TRBD2 (5 bases each). The CDR3 sequence is 16 residues long. CDR1 is GTSNPN and CDR2 is SVGIG in the germline V gene (reference sequence). Trimming removed 3 bases from V and 5 bases from J, with 20 bases in between. The CDR3 nucleotides read TGTGCCTGGAGGCCCCCGGGGCAGATACTAAACAATGAGCAGTTCTTC. Its protein is CAWRPPGQILNNEQFF.

This clonotype was observed many times. CDR3 sequence reads: CASSTGTGLIDEQFF. The DNA of the CDR3 is TGTGCCAGCTCGACCGGGACAGGGCTTATCGATGAGCAGTTCTTC. V gene TRBV18 combines with J gene TRBJ2-1; the match to TRBD1 covers 9 bases. CDR3 length: 15 amino acids. Trimming took 6 bases from V and 8 from J; bases not matched to a gene: 11. Germline assignment: CDR1 KGHSH and CDR2 LQKENI.

This clonotype came up a few times. The CDR3 region is CASSLGDWTGTFENSPLHF. CDR3 sequence (DNA): TGCGCCAGCAGCTTGGGGGACTGGACAGGGACCTTCGAGAATTCACCCCTCCACTTT. The gene calls are TRBV5-1 and TRBJ1-6; 8 nucleotides agree with TRBD1. The CDR3 has 19 amino acids. Germline assignment: CDR1 SGHRS and CDR2 YFSETQ. Trimming removed 0 bases from V and 7 bases from J; junction bases left unmatched: 15.

This chain links TRBV3-1 with TRBJ1-5; D is unresolved. Trimming shortened V by 1 base and J by 2 bases, and 6 bases separated the two germline ends. Germline assignment: CDR1 LGHDT and CDR2 YNNKEL (reference sequence). There are 14 residues in the CDR3. The CDR3 DNA reads as TGTGCCAGCAGCCAAGGGTGGGGCAATCAGCCCCAGCATTTT. This encodes CASSQGWGNQPQHF.

The rearrangement uses TRBV27 and TRBJ1-1, with TRBD1 as a possible D gene (5 bases). Trimming cost V 2 bases and J 7 bases, with 14 bases left between them. Germline CDR1 and CDR2: MNHEY and SMNVEV (reference sequence). The CDR3 spans 14 residues. CDR3 in amino acids: CASSLRGAGGEAFF. The DNA for the CDR3 is TGTGCCAGCAGTTTAAGGGGCGCAGGTGGTGAAGCTTTCTTT.

This chain joins TRBV7-9 and TRBJ1-1, with TRBD1 matching 7 bases. Per germline, CDR1 SEHNR and CDR2 FQNEAQ (reference sequence). The CDR3 length is 14 residues. Trimming took 4 bases from V and 2 from J; bases not matched to a gene: 4. CDR3 in amino acids: CASSWDSQNTEAFF. CDR3 in DNA: TGTGCCAGCAGCTGGGACAGCCAAAACACTGAAGCTTTCTTT.